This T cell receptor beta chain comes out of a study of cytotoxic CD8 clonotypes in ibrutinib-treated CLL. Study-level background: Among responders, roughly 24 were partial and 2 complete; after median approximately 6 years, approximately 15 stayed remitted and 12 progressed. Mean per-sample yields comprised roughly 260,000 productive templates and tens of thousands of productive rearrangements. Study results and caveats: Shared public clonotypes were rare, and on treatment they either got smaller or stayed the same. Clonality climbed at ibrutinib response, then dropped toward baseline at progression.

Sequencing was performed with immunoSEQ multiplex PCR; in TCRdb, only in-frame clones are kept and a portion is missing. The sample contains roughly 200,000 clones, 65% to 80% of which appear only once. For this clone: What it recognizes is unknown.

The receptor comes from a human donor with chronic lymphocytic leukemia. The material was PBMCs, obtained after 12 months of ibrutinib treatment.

In DNA, the CDR3 is TGTGCCTGGAGTGTGGGCAGGTACAATGAGCAGTTCTTC. As protein: CAWSVGRYNEQFF. The chain recombines TRBV30 with TRBJ2-1; no clear D. Trimming shortened V by 0 bases and J by 4 bases, and 7 bases separated the two germline ends. The germline gives CDR1 GTSNPN, CDR2 SVGIG (reference sequence). The CDR3 covers 13 residues. Variable domain in full (rest from reference TRBV30 and TRBJ2-1): SQTIHQWPATLVQPVGSPLSLECTVEGTSNPNLYWYRQAAGRGLQLLFYSVGIGQISSEVPQNLSASRPQDRQFILSSKKLLLSDSGFYLCAWSVGRYNEQFFGPGTRLTVL.